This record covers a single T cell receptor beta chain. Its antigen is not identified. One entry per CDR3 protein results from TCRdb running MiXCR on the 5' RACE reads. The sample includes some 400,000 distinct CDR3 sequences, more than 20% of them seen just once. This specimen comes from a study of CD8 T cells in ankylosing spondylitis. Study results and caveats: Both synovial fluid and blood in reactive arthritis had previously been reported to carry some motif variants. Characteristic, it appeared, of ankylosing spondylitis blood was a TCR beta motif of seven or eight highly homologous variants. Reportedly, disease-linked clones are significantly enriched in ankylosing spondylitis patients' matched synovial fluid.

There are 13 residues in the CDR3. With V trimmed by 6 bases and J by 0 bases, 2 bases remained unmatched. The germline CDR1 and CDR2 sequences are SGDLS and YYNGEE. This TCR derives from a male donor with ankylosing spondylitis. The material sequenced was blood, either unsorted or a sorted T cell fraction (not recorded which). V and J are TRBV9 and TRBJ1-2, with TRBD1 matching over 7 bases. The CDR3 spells CASKGTANYGYTF. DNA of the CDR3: TGTGCCAGCAAAGGGACAGCTAACTATGGCTACACCTTC.